The 4 T cell receptor beta chains presented below share a single source sample, sequenced in a study of cytomegalovirus exposure and HLA in healthy donors. PCR primers comprised 60 Vbeta and 13 Jbeta primers. The data were produced by immunoSEQ multiplex PCR, yet TCRdb's version contains in-frame clones alone and is incomplete. The sample shows some 190,000 clones, less than 80% of them seen only once. Sequencing was performed on PBMCs. The receptors come from a man aged 18-30 years in good health and CMV-seronegative.

The gene calls are TRBV5-6 and TRBJ2-3; D may be TRBD2 (5 bases). Between the trimmed V and J ends, which lost 0 bases and 5 bases, there was a span of 7 bases. The CDR3 extends over 13 amino acids. Germline-derived CDR1 and CDR2 are SGHDT and YYEEEE. CDR3 sequence: CASSLVGGDTQYF. Here the CDR3 DNA reads TGTGCCAGCAGCTTGGTCGGAGGAGATACGCAGTATTTT.

The rearrangement links TRBV19 to TRBJ1-1, with D tentatively TRBD1 (5 bases). Between the trimmed V and J ends, which lost 6 bases and 3 bases, there was a span of 17 bases. There are 15 residues in the CDR3. CDR1 is LNHDA, CDR2 SQIVND, per germline (reference sequence). CDR3 sequence: CASRRQRGVDTEAFF. Written as DNA, the CDR3 is TGTGCCAGTAGACGCCAACGGGGGGTCGACACTGAAGCTTTCTTT. Looking up the rest from reference TRBV19 and TRBJ1-1 gives the full variable domain: DGGITQSPKYLFRKEGQNVTLSCEQNLNHDAMYWYRQDPGQGLRLIYYSQIVNDFQKGDIAEGYSVSREKKESFPLTVTSAQKNPTAFYLCASRRQRGVDTEAFFGQGTRLTVV.

V gene TRBV4-1 combines with J gene TRBJ2-3; 12 bases are a match to TRBD2. Germline assignment: CDR1 MGHRA and CDR2 YSYEKL. CDR3 length equals 16 residues. V lost 4 bases to trimming and J lost 3 bases; unmatched junction nucleotides: 5. The CDR3 DNA follows: TGCGCCAGCAGCCTCGGGCTAGCGGGAGGGACAGATACGCAGTATTTT. This sequence encodes CASSLGLAGGTDTQYF.

V and J are TRBV6-1 and TRBJ2-2, with 10 positions matching TRBD2. The germline V gene has CDR1 MNHNS and CDR2 SASEGT. The CDR3 has 16 amino acids. Trimming took 4 bases from V and 2 from J; bases not matched to a gene: 4. As DNA, the CDR3 is TGTGCCAGCAGTGGGGTAGCGGGAGGTAACACCGGGGAGCTGTTTTTT. It encodes CASSGVAGGNTGELFF.